This T cell receptor (beta chain) emerged from a study of T-cell reconstitution after alpha-beta-depleted transplantation in children. The library targeted TCRbeta and was prepared with unique molecular identifiers. TCRdb itself ran the PCR reads through MiXCR, one entry per CDR3 protein. Of about 500,000 distinct CDR3 sequences in the sample, 30% to 35% were seen once. There are a few counts of this clonotype. Germline V gene lookup returns CDR1 SGHTA and CDR2 FQGNSA. Trimming pared 1 base from V and 3 bases from J, leaving 13 bases between. This CDR3 is 16 amino acids long. The source was PBMCs from the stem cell graft donor, collected from the stem cell graft. The sequence was collected from a human donor who donated a stem cell graft to a child with aplastic anemia. The rearrangement joins TRBV7-2 to TRBJ1-5; TRBD1 might be the D (5 bases). The CDR3 DNA reads TGTGCCAGCAGCTTAGGGCCGGGGCGGAACAATCAGCCCCAGCATTTT. It codes for CASSLGPGRNNQPQHF.